The subject of this entry is one T cell receptor beta chain. This sample is drawn from a study of blood T cell repertoires in COVID-19. The overall study: The cDNA or gDNA used as material had been derived from T cells, B-cell-depleted T cells, or PBMCs.

As handled by the study authors: Researchers report that nucleated cell counts were estimated from reference gene primer amplification. TCRdb keeps only in-frame clones here, not all; method: immunoSEQ multiplex PCR. The D gene and trimming were derived from the DNA, and the V and J assignments and clone size from that table. In the table there are some 120,000 clones, around four fifths of which are singletons. CDR1 is SGHTA, CDR2 FQGNSA, per germline. Unmatched junction bases numbered 5, after V lost 4 bases and J lost 2 bases. The CDR3 totals 15 residues. This TCR derives from a man aged 65 to 79 with active or convalescent COVID-19. The genes are TRBV7-2 and TRBJ1-2; 9 bases match TRBD1. Sequencing was done on a sample of peripheral blood. CDR3: CASSSQGAQNYGYTF. The DNA for the CDR3 is TGTGCCAGCAGCTCACAGGGGGCGCAGAACTATGGCTACACCTTC.